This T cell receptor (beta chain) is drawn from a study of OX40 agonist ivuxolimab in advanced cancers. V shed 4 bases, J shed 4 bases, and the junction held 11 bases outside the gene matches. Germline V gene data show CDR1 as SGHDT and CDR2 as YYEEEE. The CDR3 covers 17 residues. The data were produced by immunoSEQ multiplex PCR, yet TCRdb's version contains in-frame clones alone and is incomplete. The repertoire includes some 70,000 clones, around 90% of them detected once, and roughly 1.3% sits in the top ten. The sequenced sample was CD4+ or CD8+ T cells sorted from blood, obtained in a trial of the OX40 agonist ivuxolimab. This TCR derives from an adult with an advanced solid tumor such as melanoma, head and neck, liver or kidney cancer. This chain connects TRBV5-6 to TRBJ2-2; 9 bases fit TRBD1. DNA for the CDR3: TGTGCCAGCAGCCCCCGGGACAGGGCCTATTTCACCGGGGAGCTGTTTTTT. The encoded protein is CASSPRDRAYFTGELFF.